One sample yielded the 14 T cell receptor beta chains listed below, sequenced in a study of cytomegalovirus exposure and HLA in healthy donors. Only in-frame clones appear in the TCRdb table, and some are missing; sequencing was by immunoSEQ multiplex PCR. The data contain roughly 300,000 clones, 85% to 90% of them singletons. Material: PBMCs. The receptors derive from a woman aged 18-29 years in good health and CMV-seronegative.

The CDR3 nucleotides are TGTGCCAGCAGTTTTGGGCTAGCGGGAGCAGATACGCAGTATTTT. Its translation: CASSFGLAGADTQYF. The rearrangement joins TRBV6-6 to TRBJ2-3; 10 bases fit TRBD2. Germline values: CDR1 MNHNY, CDR2 SVGAGI (reference sequence). The CDR3 length is 15 residues. The V gene end was trimmed by 4 bases and the J gene end by 4 bases; junction bases not matched to a gene: 5.

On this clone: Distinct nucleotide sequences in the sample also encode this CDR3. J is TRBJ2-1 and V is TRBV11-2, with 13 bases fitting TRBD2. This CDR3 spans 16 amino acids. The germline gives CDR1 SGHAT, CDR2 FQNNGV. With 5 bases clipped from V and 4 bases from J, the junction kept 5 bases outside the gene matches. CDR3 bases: TGTGCCAGCAGCCTCCGGACTAGCGGGAGATACAATGAGCAGTTCTTC. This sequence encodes CASSLRTSGRYNEQFF.

As DNA, the CDR3 is TGTGCCAGCAGTTTTATCTCTACTGGAAACACCATATATTTT. This translates into CASSFISTGNTIYF. The genes are TRBV27 and TRBJ1-3; no firm D call. V lost 3 bases, J lost 2 bases, and 8 bases lay in between. This CDR3 contains 14 residues. CDR1 is MNHEY, CDR2 SMNVEV, per germline (reference sequence).

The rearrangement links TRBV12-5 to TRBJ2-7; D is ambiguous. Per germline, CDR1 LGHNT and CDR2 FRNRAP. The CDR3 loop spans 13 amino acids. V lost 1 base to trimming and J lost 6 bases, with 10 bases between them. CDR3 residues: CASGLEFLGEQYF. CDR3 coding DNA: TGTGCTAGTGGTTTGGAGTTCCTCGGCGAGCAGTACTTC.

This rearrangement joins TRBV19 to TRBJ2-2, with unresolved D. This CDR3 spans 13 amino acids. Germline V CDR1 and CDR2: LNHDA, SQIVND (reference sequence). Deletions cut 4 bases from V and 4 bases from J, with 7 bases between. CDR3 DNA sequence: TGTGCCAGTAGTAGCCAGATCACCGGGGAGCTGTTTTTT. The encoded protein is CASSSQITGELFF.

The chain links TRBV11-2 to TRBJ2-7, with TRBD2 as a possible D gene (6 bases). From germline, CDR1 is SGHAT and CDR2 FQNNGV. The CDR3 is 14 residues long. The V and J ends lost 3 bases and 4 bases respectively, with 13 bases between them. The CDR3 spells CASSLYGTSYEQYF. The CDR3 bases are TGTGCCAGCAGCTTGTATGGGACTTCGTACGAGCAGTACTTC.

CDR3 sequence (DNA): TGTGCCAGCAGTTGGGACAGGGGTGACTATGGCTACACCTTC. Amino acids: CASSWDRGDYGYTF. The rearrangement uses TRBV6-5 and TRBJ1-2; TRBD1 agrees at 10 bases. The CDR3 loop spans 14 amino acids. With 4 bases clipped from V and 3 bases from J, the junction kept 2 bases outside the gene matches. Germline V gene data show CDR1 as MNHEY and CDR2 as SVGAGI.

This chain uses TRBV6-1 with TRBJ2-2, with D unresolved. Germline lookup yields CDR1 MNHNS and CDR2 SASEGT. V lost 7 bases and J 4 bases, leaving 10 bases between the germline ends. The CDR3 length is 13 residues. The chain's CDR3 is CASTEVATGELFF. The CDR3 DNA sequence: TGTGCCAGCACCGAGGTTGCCACCGGGGAGCTGTTTTTT.

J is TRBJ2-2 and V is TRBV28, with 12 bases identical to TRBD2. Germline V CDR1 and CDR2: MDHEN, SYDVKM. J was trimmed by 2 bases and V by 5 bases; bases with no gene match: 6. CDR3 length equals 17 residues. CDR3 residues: CASSLTSGRENTGELFF. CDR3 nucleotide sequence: TGTGCCAGCAGTCTGACTAGCGGGAGAGAAAACACCGGGGAGCTGTTTTTT.

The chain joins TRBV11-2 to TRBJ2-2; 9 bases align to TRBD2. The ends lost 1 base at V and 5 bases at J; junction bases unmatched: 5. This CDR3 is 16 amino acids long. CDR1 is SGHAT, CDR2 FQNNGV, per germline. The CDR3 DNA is TGTGCCAGCAGCTTAGCGGCTAGCGGGATAACCGGGGAGCTGTTTTTT. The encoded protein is CASSLAASGITGELFF.

CDR3: CASSEKTGRSLGETQYF. DNA of the CDR3: TGTGCCAGCAGTGAGAAGACAGGGCGCAGTTTAGGAGAGACCCAGTACTTC. The rearrangement links TRBV2 to TRBJ2-5, with 7 bases identical to TRBD1. The CDR3 loop spans 17 amino acids. Germline V gene data show CDR1 as SNHLY and CDR2 as FYNNEI. V shed 3 bases and J 4 bases; nucleotides not matched to a gene: 14. Complete variable domain (other parts from reference TRBV2 and TRBJ2-5): EPEVTQTPSHQVTQMGQEVILRCVPISNHLYFYWYRQILGQKVEFLVSFYNNEISEKSEIFDDQFSVERPDGSNFTLKIRSTKLEDSAMYFCASSEKTGRSLGETQYFGPGTRLLVL.

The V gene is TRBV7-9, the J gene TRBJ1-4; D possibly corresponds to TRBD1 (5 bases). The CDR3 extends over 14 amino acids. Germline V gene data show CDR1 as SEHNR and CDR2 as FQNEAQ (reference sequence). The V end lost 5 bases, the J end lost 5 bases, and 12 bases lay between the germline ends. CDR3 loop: CASSPGRDNEKLFF. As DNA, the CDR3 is TGTGCCAGCAGCCCCGGGAGGGACAATGAAAAACTGTTTTTT.

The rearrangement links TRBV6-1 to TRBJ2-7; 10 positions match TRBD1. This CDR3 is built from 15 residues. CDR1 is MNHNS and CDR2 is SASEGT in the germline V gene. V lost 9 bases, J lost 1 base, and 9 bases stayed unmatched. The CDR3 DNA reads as TGTGCCAGTAGTACCCGACAGGGGGCTTCCTACGAGCAGTACTTC. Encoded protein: CASSTRQGASYEQYF.

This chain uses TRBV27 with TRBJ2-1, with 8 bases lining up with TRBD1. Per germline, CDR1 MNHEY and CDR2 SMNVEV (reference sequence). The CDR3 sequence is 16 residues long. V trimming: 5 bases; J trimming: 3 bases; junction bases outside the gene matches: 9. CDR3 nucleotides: TGTGCCAGCAGTCTAGCGATCACAGGGGGCTACAATGAGCAGTTCTTC. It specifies CASSLAITGGYNEQFF.